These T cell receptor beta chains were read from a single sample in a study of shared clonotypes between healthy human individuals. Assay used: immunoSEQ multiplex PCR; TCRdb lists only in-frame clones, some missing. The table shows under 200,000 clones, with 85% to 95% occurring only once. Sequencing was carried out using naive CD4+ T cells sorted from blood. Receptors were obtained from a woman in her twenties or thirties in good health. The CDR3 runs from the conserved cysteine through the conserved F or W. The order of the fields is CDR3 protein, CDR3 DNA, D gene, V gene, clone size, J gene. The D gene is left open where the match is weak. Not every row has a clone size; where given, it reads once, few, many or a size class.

CASSGTGTAANTGELFF,TGCGCCAGCAGCGGCACCGGGACAGCAGCGAACACCGGGGAGCTGTTTTTT,TRBD1,TRBV5-1,-,TRBJ2-2
CASSSWDFTTINEQFF,TGTGCCAGCAGTTCCTGGGACTTTACTACCATCAATGAGCAGTTCTTC,-,TRBV28,once,TRBJ2-1
CASSLNGDRGLVGTEAFF,TGCGCCAGCAGCTTGAATGGGGACAGGGGGCTAGTCGGCACTGAAGCTTTCTTT,TRBD1,TRBV5-1,-,TRBJ1-1
CASQRGDNYGYTF,TGCGCCAGCCAGAGGGGAGATAACTATGGCTACACCTTC,-,TRBV10-1,once,TRBJ1-2
CATSLGLAGVGNEQFF,TGTGCCACCAGCCTCGGACTAGCGGGAGTGGGTAATGAGCAGTTCTTC,TRBD2,TRBV15,-,TRBJ2-1
CASILSRDSGANVLTF,TGTGCCAGCATCCTCAGTAGGGATTCTGGGGCCAACGTCCTGACTTTC,-,TRBV7-9,-,TRBJ2-6
CASSPQEKETQYF,TGTGCCAGCTCACCACAGGAGAAAGAGACCCAGTACTTC,-,TRBV18,-,TRBJ2-5
CASRRTAVSYEQYF,TGTGCCAGCAGGCGGACTGCAGTCTCCTACGAGCAGTACTTC,-,TRBV6-5,-,TRBJ2-7
CASYRGLAGGRRETQYF,TGTGCCAGCTACCGGGGCCTAGCGGGAGGGCGCCGGGAGACCCAGTACTTC,TRBD2,TRBV5-4,once,TRBJ2-5
CASSLPGGTSGRDEQFF,TGTGCCAGCAGCCTCCCGGGTGGGACTAGCGGGCGCGATGAGCAGTTCTTC,TRBD2,TRBV7-9,-,TRBJ2-1
CASAGTASSYEQYF,TGTGCCAGCGCCGGGACAGCTTCTTCCTACGAGCAGTACTTC,TRBD1,TRBV7-9,-,TRBJ2-7
CASSQEVGGYSGEQYF,TGTGCCAGCAGCCAAGAAGTCGGGGGCTACTCGGGTGAGCAGTACTTC,-,TRBV4-2,-,TRBJ2-7
CASSVGTTKLQETQYF,TGTGCCAGCAGCGTAGGCACGACGAAGCTCCAAGAGACCCAGTACTTC,-,TRBV9,-,TRBJ2-5
CASRLNPGLAGGPSYNEQFF,TGCGCCAGCAGGCTTAACCCGGGACTAGCGGGAGGGCCGTCCTACAATGAGCAGTTCTTC,TRBD2,TRBV10-2,-,TRBJ2-1
CATQYAGEVLGEQYF,TGTGCCACCCAGTACGCGGGAGAGGTTTTAGGGGAGCAGTACTTC,TRBD2,TRBV6-5,-,TRBJ2-7
CSARTSYEQYF,TGCAGTGCTAGAACCAGCTACGAGCAGTACTTC,-,TRBV20-1,-,TRBJ2-7